The rows below give T cell receptor beta chains drawn from one sample of a study of T cell changes during pregnancy in multiple sclerosis. The repertoire was sequenced with immunoSEQ multiplex PCR; TCRdb's copy has only in-frame clones and lacks some. The table shows fewer than 70,000 clones, with around nine tenths occurring only once. Sample: peripheral blood from another person, used as feeder cells. The receptors here all came from a human donor whose cells served as feeder cells for cultures in a pregnancy study. The CDR3 runs from the conserved cysteine through the conserved F or W. D genes are given only for firm matches. For some rows the clone size is stated as once, few or many, or as a class when expanded; others skip it.

cdr3_nt: TGTGCCAGCAGCCCACAGGGGGCGCGGAATGAAAAACTGTTTTTT
cdr3_aa: CASSPQGARNEKLFF
clone_size: NA
v_call: TRBV11-2
d_call: TRBD1
j_call: TRBJ1-4

cdr3_nt: TGCGCCAGCAGCCAAGAGAGGAGTTACGAGCAGTACTTC
cdr3_aa: CASSQERSYEQYF
clone_size: NA
v_call: TRBV4-1
d_call: NA
j_call: TRBJ2-7

cdr3_nt: TGTGCCAGCAGTTACTCAGCGCCAAACCCGAATTCACCCCTCCACTTT
cdr3_aa: CASSYSAPNPNSPLHF
clone_size: NA
v_call: TRBV6-5
d_call: NA
j_call: TRBJ1-6

cdr3_nt: TGTGCCAGCAGTTACTCGATGACAGGGGGCACTGAAGCTTTCTTT
cdr3_aa: CASSYSMTGGTEAFF
clone_size: few
v_call: TRBV6-5
d_call: TRBD1
j_call: TRBJ1-1

cdr3_nt: TGTGCCTGGAGTCTCACGGATGGTACTGGAAACACCATATATTTT
cdr3_aa: CAWSLTDGTGNTIYF
clone_size: NA
v_call: TRBV30
d_call: NA
j_call: TRBJ1-3

cdr3_nt: TGTGCCAGCAGCTTGCGAGGGCCCCCTGAGGGCTACACCTTC
cdr3_aa: CASSLRGPPEGYTF
clone_size: NA
v_call: TRBV5-6
d_call: NA
j_call: TRBJ1-2

cdr3_nt: TGTGCCAGCAGCCCCCACGACAGCTCCTACAATGAGCAGTTCTTC
cdr3_aa: CASSPHDSSYNEQFF
clone_size: NA
v_call: TRBV9
d_call: NA
j_call: TRBJ2-1

cdr3_nt: TGTGCCAGCAGTTCCAGACCTTCAGATACGCAGTATTTT
cdr3_aa: CASSSRPSDTQYF
clone_size: few
v_call: TRBV28
d_call: NA
j_call: TRBJ2-3

cdr3_nt: TGTGCCAGCAGCCCCGGGACTAGCGGGAGGGGCACAGATACGCAGTATTTT
cdr3_aa: CASSPGTSGRGTDTQYF
clone_size: NA
v_call: TRBV11-3
d_call: TRBD2
j_call: TRBJ2-3

cdr3_nt: TGTGCCAGCAGCCAAGGGACAGGGCCGGAGGGGCCCCAGCATTTT
cdr3_aa: CASSQGTGPEGPQHF
clone_size: NA
v_call: TRBV4-2
d_call: TRBD1
j_call: TRBJ1-5

cdr3_nt: TGTGCCAGCACCTCCGAGGGGGCAGGAGGAAATCAGCCCCAGCATTTT
cdr3_aa: CASTSEGAGGNQPQHF
clone_size: NA
v_call: TRBV28
d_call: TRBD1
j_call: TRBJ1-5

cdr3_nt: TGTGCCAGCAGCCCGTTTATCTACAATGAGCAGTTCTTC
cdr3_aa: CASSPFIYNEQFF
clone_size: NA
v_call: TRBV28
d_call: NA
j_call: TRBJ2-1

cdr3_nt: TGTGCCAGCAGCCCCGCGAGGGGGCGATCGGTTGATGAGCAGTTCTTC
cdr3_aa: CASSPARGRSVDEQFF
clone_size: NA
v_call: TRBV7-8
d_call: TRBD1
j_call: TRBJ2-1

cdr3_nt: TGTGCCAGCAGCTTGGGGCCGGGGGTTAACACCATATATTTT
cdr3_aa: CASSLGPGVNTIYF
clone_size: NA
v_call: TRBV5-6
d_call: NA
j_call: TRBJ1-3

cdr3_nt: TGTGCCAGCAGTGAAGACAGGTTCCTCGGCTACACCTTC
cdr3_aa: CASSEDRFLGYTF
clone_size: NA
v_call: TRBV2
d_call: NA
j_call: TRBJ1-2

cdr3_nt: TGCGCCAGCAGCCAAGATCCTCGGCCCCCGCCCCAGCATTTT
cdr3_aa: CASSQDPRPPPQHF
clone_size: NA
v_call: TRBV4-1
d_call: NA
j_call: TRBJ1-5

cdr3_nt: TGTGCCAGCAGCCCCCGGGACAGGGCCTACGAGCAGTACTTC
cdr3_aa: CASSPRDRAYEQYF
clone_size: NA
v_call: TRBV11-1
d_call: TRBD1
j_call: TRBJ2-7

cdr3_nt: TGTGCCAGCAGCGAGTCCTTCTCTGGAAACACCATATATTTT
cdr3_aa: CASSESFSGNTIYF
clone_size: NA
v_call: TRBV9
d_call: NA
j_call: TRBJ1-3

cdr3_nt: TGTGCCTGGAGCCCTGGGGCCAACGTCCTGACTTTC
cdr3_aa: CAWSPGANVLTF
clone_size: NA
v_call: TRBV30
d_call: NA
j_call: TRBJ2-6

cdr3_nt: TGTGCCAGCAGCGTAGCGGCAGGCCCTTCCTCTGGGGCCAACGTCCTGACTTTC
cdr3_aa: CASSVAAGPSSGANVLTF
clone_size: NA
v_call: TRBV9
d_call: NA
j_call: TRBJ2-6

cdr3_nt: TGTGCCAGCAGTTCACGGCGACACCAAGAGACCCAGTACTTC
cdr3_aa: CASSSRRHQETQYF
clone_size: NA
v_call: TRBV28
d_call: NA
j_call: TRBJ2-5

cdr3_nt: TGCGCCAGCAGCTTGGCCGGGTACTCTGGAAACACCATATATTTT
cdr3_aa: CASSLAGYSGNTIYF
clone_size: NA
v_call: TRBV5-1
d_call: NA
j_call: TRBJ1-3

cdr3_nt: TGTGCCTGGAGTGGGGCTAGCGGTTTATACAATGAGCAGTTCTTC
cdr3_aa: CAWSGASGLYNEQFF
clone_size: once
v_call: TRBV30
d_call: TRBD2
j_call: TRBJ2-1

cdr3_nt: TGTGCCAGCAGTTTAACGGTGGCAGGAGAGACCCAGTACTTC
cdr3_aa: CASSLTVAGETQYF
clone_size: NA
v_call: TRBV27
d_call: NA
j_call: TRBJ2-5

cdr3_nt: TGCAGCGTTGAATCCTCCACGGCCCAAGAGACCCAGTACTTC
cdr3_aa: CSVESSTAQETQYF
clone_size: NA
v_call: TRBV29-1
d_call: NA
j_call: TRBJ2-5

cdr3_nt: TGTGCCAGCAGCTTATCAGGGAACACCGGGGAGCTGTTTTTT
cdr3_aa: CASSLSGNTGELFF
clone_size: NA
v_call: TRBV7-3
d_call: NA
j_call: TRBJ2-2

cdr3_nt: TGCGCCAGCAGACTAGCGGGAGCAAATAATGAGCAGTTCTTC
cdr3_aa: CASRLAGANNEQFF
clone_size: NA
v_call: TRBV5-1
d_call: TRBD2
j_call: TRBJ2-1

cdr3_nt: TGTGCCTGGGGGAGGGGGCAGAGCACAGATACGCAGTATTTT
cdr3_aa: CAWGRGQSTDTQYF
clone_size: NA
v_call: TRBV30
d_call: NA
j_call: TRBJ2-3

cdr3_nt: TGTGCTAGCAGCTTAGTCCCACCGACAGCCAACTCCTACAATGAGCAGTTCTTC
cdr3_aa: CASSLVPPTANSYNEQFF
clone_size: NA
v_call: TRBV7-7
d_call: NA
j_call: TRBJ2-1

cdr3_nt: TGTGCCAGTAGTTGGGGGAGGGGCGGCACAGATACGCAGTATTTT
cdr3_aa: CASSWGRGGTDTQYF
clone_size: NA
v_call: TRBV19
d_call: TRBD2
j_call: TRBJ2-3

cdr3_nt: TGCGCCAGCAGCCGCGGGGGGGCTAATACAGGTGAGCAGTTCTTC
cdr3_aa: CASSRGGANTGEQFF
clone_size: few
v_call: TRBV4-1
d_call: TRBD2
j_call: TRBJ2-1

cdr3_nt: TGTGCCAGCAGCTCCGATGCCGGGACGGGCGGAGGCGAGCAGTACTTC
cdr3_aa: CASSSDAGTGGGEQYF
clone_size: NA
v_call: TRBV5-6
d_call: NA
j_call: TRBJ2-7

cdr3_nt: TGTGCCAGCAGGCGGACTAGCGGGAGGGATGCCGGGGAGCTGTTTTTT
cdr3_aa: CASRRTSGRDAGELFF
clone_size: few
v_call: TRBV9
d_call: TRBD2
j_call: TRBJ2-2